This T cell receptor (beta chain) was captured in a study of T cell responses to AZD1222 COVID-19 vaccine. General study points: Nearly half of spike-specific TCRs reportedly target unmutated variant regions. The donor group comprised mostly white British people and more females; the analysis possibly underestimated clonal diversity. Every sample of the repertoires postdated the peak T cell response.

Comments on this clone: Antigen specificity is unknown. Other DNA sequences in the sample encode the same CDR3.

Sequenced by immunoSEQ multiplex PCR; TCRdb stores in-frame clones only, minus some. The table includes 140,000 or so clones, around 90% detected once. The clonotype comes from an adult who received the AZD1222 COVID-19 vaccine. The sequences come from peripheral blood, collected 28 days after the second AZD1222 dose.

The CDR3 is CASSLVTGGKLFF. CDR3 in DNA: TGTGCCAGCAGCTTAGTAACCGGCGGGAAACTGTTTTTT. The J gene is TRBJ1-4, the V gene TRBV7-2; D is unclear. The CDR3 length is 13 residues. V lost 1 base, J lost 11 bases, and 11 bases lay in between. Germline lookup yields CDR1 SGHTA and CDR2 FQGNSA.